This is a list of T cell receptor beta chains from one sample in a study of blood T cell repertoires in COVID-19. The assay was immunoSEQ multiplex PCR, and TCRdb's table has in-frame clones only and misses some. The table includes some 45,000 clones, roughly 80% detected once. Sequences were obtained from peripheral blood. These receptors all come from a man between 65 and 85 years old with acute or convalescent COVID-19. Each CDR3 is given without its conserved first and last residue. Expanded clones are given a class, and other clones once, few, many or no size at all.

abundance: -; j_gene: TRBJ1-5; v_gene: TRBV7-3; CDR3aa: ASSPQGGSNQPQH
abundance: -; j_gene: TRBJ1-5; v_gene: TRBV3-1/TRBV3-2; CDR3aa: ASSQSSYSNQPQH
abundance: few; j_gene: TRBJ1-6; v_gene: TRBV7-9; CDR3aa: ASSRREGISPLH
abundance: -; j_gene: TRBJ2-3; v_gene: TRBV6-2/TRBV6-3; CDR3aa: ASSWTRRRADTQY
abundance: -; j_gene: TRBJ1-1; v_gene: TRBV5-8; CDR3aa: ASMLDRSFEAF
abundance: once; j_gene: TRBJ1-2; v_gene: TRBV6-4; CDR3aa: ASSVSYGTGGDYGYT
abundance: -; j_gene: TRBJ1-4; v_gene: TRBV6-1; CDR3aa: ASSELNEKLF
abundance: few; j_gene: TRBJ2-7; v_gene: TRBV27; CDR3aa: ASSLTGYYEQY
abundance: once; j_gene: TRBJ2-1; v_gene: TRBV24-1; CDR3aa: ATSDNSYNEQF
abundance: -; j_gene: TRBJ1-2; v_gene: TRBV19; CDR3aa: ASSRQGSNYGYT
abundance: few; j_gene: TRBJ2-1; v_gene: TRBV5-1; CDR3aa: ASSLSGGSYNEQF
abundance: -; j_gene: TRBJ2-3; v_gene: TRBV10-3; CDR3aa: AISGTSNSRTSGGPGDTQY
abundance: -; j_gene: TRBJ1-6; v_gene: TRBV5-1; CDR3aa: ASSFDRRNNSPLH
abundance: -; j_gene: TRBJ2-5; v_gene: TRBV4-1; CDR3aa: ASSPRQGRGETQY
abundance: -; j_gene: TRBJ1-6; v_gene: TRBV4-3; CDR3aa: ASSQDGGTGYNSPLH
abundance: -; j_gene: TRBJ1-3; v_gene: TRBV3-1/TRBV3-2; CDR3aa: ASSQALSGNTIY
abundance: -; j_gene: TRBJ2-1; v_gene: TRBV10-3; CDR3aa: AISASGGIYNEQF
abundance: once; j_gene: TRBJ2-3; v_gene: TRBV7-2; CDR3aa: ASSLNPSYPSTDTQY
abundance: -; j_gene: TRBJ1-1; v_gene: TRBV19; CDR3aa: ASSIGLVNTEAF
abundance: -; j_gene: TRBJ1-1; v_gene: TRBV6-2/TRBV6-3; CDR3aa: ASSSSGARLKTEAF
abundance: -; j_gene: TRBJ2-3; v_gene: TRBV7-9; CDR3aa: ASGLSRGADTQY
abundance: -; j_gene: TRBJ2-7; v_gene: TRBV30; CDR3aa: AVYSGREQY
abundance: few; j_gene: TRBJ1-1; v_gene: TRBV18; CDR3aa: ASLQGLNTEAF
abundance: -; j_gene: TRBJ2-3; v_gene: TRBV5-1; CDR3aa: ASSLGRGGTDTQY
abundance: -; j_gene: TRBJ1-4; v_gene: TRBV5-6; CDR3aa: ASSLVGVKEKLF
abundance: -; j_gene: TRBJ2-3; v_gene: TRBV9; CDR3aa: ASSVTAGDTDTQY
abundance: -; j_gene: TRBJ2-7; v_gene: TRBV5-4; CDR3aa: ASSGTSGGYYEQY
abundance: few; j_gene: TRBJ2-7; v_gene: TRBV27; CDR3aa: ASSPKSTNRVGYEQY
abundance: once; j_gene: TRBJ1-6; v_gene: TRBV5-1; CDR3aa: ASRPGLLRAEDSPLH
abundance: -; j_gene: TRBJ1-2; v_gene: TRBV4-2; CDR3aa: ASSPTTRTGGGYT
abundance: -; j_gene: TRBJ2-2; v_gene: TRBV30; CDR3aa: AWRVGQEFTGELF
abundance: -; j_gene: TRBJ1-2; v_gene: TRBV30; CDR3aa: AWSVWGVQSGANGYT
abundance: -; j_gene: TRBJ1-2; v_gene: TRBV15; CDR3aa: ATSSLHGGYYGYT
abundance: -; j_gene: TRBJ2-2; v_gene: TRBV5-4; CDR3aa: ASSSSGGNTGELF
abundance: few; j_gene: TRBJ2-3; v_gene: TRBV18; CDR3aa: ASSPGLAGGPGTDTQY
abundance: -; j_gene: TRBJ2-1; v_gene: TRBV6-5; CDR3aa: ASSYRAGGRNEQF